This TCR beta chain was obtained from a study of blood T cell repertoires in COVID-19. The assay was immunoSEQ multiplex PCR, and TCRdb's table has in-frame clones only and misses some. This table holds about 480,000 clones, 89% found once. V was clipped by 2 bases and J by 4 bases; unmatched bases: 2. The CDR3 length is 14 residues. Germline CDR1 is SGHTA and CDR2 is FQGNSA. The genes are TRBV7-2 and TRBJ2-3; TRBD2 agrees at 8 bases. The source is a man aged 18 to 30 with COVID-19, enrolled during active disease. Sample: peripheral blood. The CDR3 is CASSLTGGSDTQYF. CDR3 nucleotide sequence: TGTGCCAGCAGCTTAACGGGGGGGTCAGATACGCAGTATTTT.